Presented here are 5 T cell receptor beta chains from one specimen sequenced in a study of blood T cell repertoires in COVID-19. Profiled with immunoSEQ multiplex PCR; TCRdb holds only in-frame clones, not every one. The sample lists about 230,000 clones; around nine tenths were seen once. The sample consisted of peripheral blood. The receptors derive from a woman in her fifties or sixties with acute or convalescent COVID-19.

The chain is built from TRBV29-1 and TRBJ2-7; 11 nucleotides line up with TRBD1. The germline CDR1 and CDR2 sequences are SQVTM and ANQGSEA. Trimming took 6 bases from V and 4 from J; bases not matched to a gene: 8. The CDR3 runs to 14 residues. Here the CDR3 reads CSVRPGTGGYEQYF. The CDR3 DNA is TGCAGCGTCCGCCCCGGGACAGGGGGTTACGAGCAGTACTTC.

The rearrangement joins TRBV19 to TRBJ2-5, with D perhaps TRBD2 (5 bases). The ends were cut back, 6 bases at V and 2 bases at J, with 13 bases in the middle. This CDR3 comprises 14 residues. Germline values: CDR1 LNHDA, CDR2 SQIVND (reference sequence). The chain's CDR3 is CASSRGGIQETQYF. CDR3 nucleotides: TGTGCCAGTAGCCGGGGTGGCATTCAAGAGACCCAGTACTTC.

V and J are TRBV24-1 and TRBJ1-5; D possibly corresponds to TRBD1 (5 bases). Per germline, CDR1 KGHDR and CDR2 SFDVKD. The ends were cut back, 4 bases at V and 0 bases at J, with 9 bases in the middle. The CDR3 runs 15 residues. In DNA form, the CDR3 reads TGTGCCACCAGTGACGCTGACAGTAGCAATCAGCCCCAGCATTTT. Protein sequence: CATSDADSSNQPQHF.

In its sample, this clone was seen once. This chain joins TRBV19 and TRBJ1-1; TRBD1 agrees at 7 bases. The J segment lost 6 bases and the V segment lost 3 bases, leaving 4 bases of the junction unmatched. The CDR3 is 13 amino acids. Germline-derived CDR1 and CDR2 are LNHDA and SQIVND (reference sequence). CDR3 protein: CASSIDRVAEAFF. CDR3 in DNA: TGTGCCAGTAGTATTGACAGGGTTGCTGAAGCTTTCTTT.

J is TRBJ1-5 and V is TRBV28, with a tentative D call TRBD1 (6 bases). Per germline, CDR1 MDHEN and CDR2 SYDVKM. This CDR3 spans 13 amino acids. V dropped 8 bases and J dropped 5 bases, with 13 bases sitting between them. CDR3 sequence reads: CASRQGLYQPQHF. The CDR3 DNA reads TGTGCCAGCCGCCAGGGGCTTTATCAGCCCCAGCATTTT.